This is a list of T cell receptor beta chains from one sample in a study of T cells in Graves' hyperthyroidism and ophthalmopathy. MiXCR, applied by TCRdb to the multiplex PCR reads, yields one record per CDR3 protein. The sample includes 500,000 to 600,000 distinct CDR3 sequences, around 42% of them seen just once. The sample was peripheral blood or thyroid tissue (not recorded which). Receptor source: an adult woman with Graves' disease, either hyperthyroidism or ophthalmopathy (not recorded which). The CDR3 runs from the conserved cysteine through the conserved F or W. Each record gives: J gene, D gene, V gene, clone size, CDR3 protein, CDR3 DNA. D genes are given only for firm matches. Size is stated for part of the rows, as once, few or many counts, or as a class when the clone is expanded.

TRBJ2-7,TRBD2,TRBV29-1,-,CSVSGSTDEQYF,TGCAGCGTTAGCGGGAGTACCGACGAGCAGTACTTC
TRBJ1-5,TRBD1,TRBV11-1,few,CASSFTGTGDSQPQHF,TGTGCCAGCAGCTTTACCGGGACAGGGGATAGTCAGCCCCAGCATTTT
TRBJ2-5,TRBD1,TRBV12-3/TRBV12-4,once,CASSRQGVIFQETQYF,TGTGCCAGCAGCCGACAGGGGGTGATTTTCCAAGAGACCCAGTACTTC
TRBJ2-2,-,TRBV5-1,-,CASSYNSGPTGELFF,TGCGCCAGCAGCTACAATTCGGGACCCACCGGGGAGCTGTTTTTT
TRBJ2-6,TRBD1,TRBV10-3,few,CAIGPKDRAGANVLTF,TGTGCCATCGGCCCCAAGGACAGGGCTGGGGCCAACGTCCTGACTTTC
TRBJ1-5,TRBD1,TRBV19,-,CASSWRTGGQSNQPQHF,TGTGCCAGTAGTTGGCGGACAGGGGGTCAGAGCAATCAGCCCCAGCATTTT
TRBJ1-4,TRBD1,TRBV18,few,CASSPRQGTNEKLFF,TGTGCCAGCTCACCTCGACAGGGCACTAATGAAAAACTGTTTTTT
TRBJ1-2,-,TRBV7-9,few,CASSPDSRSVGYTF,TGTGCCAGCAGTCCTGACAGTCGATCCGTTGGCTACACCTTC
TRBJ1-1,TRBD1,TRBV29-1,-,CSAGQGATEAFF,TGCAGCGCAGGACAGGGGGCCACTGAAGCTTTCTTT
TRBJ1-2,-,TRBV11-2,many,CASSLVGRAPYGYTF,TGTGCCAGCAGCCTAGTGGGCAGAGCTCCCTATGGCTACACCTTC
TRBJ1-2,-,TRBV19,-,CASSIRRGLSSGNTF,TGTGCCAGTAGTATCCGGCGGGGCCTGAGCTCTGGAAACACCTTC
TRBJ2-5,TRBD2,TRBV24-1,-,CATSDRGTSGERETQYF,TGTGCCACCAGTGACCGCGGGACTAGCGGGGAACGAGAGACCCAGTACTTC
TRBJ1-1,-,TRBV5-1,many,CASSSGQPNTEAFF,TGCGCCAGCAGCTCCGGACAGCCGAACACTGAAGCTTTCTTT
TRBJ1-3,TRBD1,TRBV10-2,-,CASSLPGQGGNTIYF,TGCGCCAGCTCCCTCCCTGGACAGGGGGGAAACACCATATATTTT
TRBJ1-3,-,TRBV20-1,-,CSAIGLAGVGNTIYF,TGCAGTGCTATAGGACTAGCGGGAGTGGGAAACACCATATATTTT
TRBJ1-1,TRBD1,TRBV10-3,few,CATTGSGTEAFF,TGTGCCACGACAGGGAGCGGCACTGAAGCTTTCTTT
TRBJ1-1,TRBD1,TRBV20-1,many,CSAGNRGNTEAFF,TGCAGTGCTGGAAACAGGGGGAACACTGAAGCTTTCTTT
TRBJ2-7,TRBD2,TRBV25-1,-,CAPKSLGGGYEQYF,TGTGCCCCGAAGAGCTTGGGGGGGGGTTACGAGCAGTACTTC
TRBJ2-7,TRBD1,TRBV4-1,many,CASSTRTGSTYEQYF,TGCGCCAGCAGCACCCGGACAGGGAGTACCTACGAGCAGTACTTC
TRBJ1-1,-,TRBV5-1,-,CASRLTSF,TGCGCCAGCCGCCTGACTAGCTTT
TRBJ2-7,TRBD1,TRBV29-1,-,CSVKVRTGPYEQYF,TGCAGCGTTAAAGTCAGGACAGGGCCCTACGAGCAGTACTTC
TRBJ1-1,TRBD1,TRBV10-3,many,CAIRQGLGNTEAFF,TGTGCCATCAGACAGGGGCTGGGGAACACTGAAGCTTTCTTT
TRBJ2-2,-,TRBV10-3,many,CAIRQGDGELFF,TGTGCCATCAGACAAGGGGACGGGGAGCTGTTTTTT
TRBJ2-2,-,TRBV10-3,-,CAISGGGLKRTGELFF,TGTGCCATCAGTGGGGGCGGACTAAAACGCACCGGGGAGCTGTTTTTT
TRBJ2-5,-,TRBV6-5,many,CASSYSIGGSLQETQYF,TGTGCCAGCAGTTACTCGATCGGGGGATCCCTGCAAGAGACCCAGTACTTC
TRBJ1-2,-,TRBV2,-,CASTGTGTIKGGYTF,TGTGCCAGCACTGGGACCGGGACGATTAAGGGAGGCTACACCTTC
TRBJ2-7,-,TRBV27,many,CASSLTRGAEQYF,TGTGCCAGCAGTTTAACCCGCGGCGCCGAGCAGTACTTC
TRBJ1-1,TRBD1,TRBV7-8,-,CASSPGGQGEGAPNTEAFF,TGTGCCAGCAGCCCAGGGGGACAGGGAGAGGGGGCCCCGAACACTGAAGCTTTCTTT
TRBJ1-2,TRBD1,TRBV2,-,CASSPGQTSGYTF,TGTGCCAGCAGTCCGGGACAGACTAGTGGCTACACCTTC
TRBJ1-4,-,TRBV29-1,-,CSVALGRPEKLFF,TGCAGCGTAGCGCTTGGACGGCCTGAAAAACTGTTTTTT
TRBJ1-6,TRBD1,TRBV7-2,-,CASSRRTGTYNSPLHF,TGTGCCAGCAGCCGACGGACAGGGACCTATAATTCACCCCTCCACTTT
TRBJ2-6,TRBD1,TRBV11-2,-,CASIPQGARGANVLTF,TGTGCCAGCATTCCACAGGGGGCAAGAGGGGCCAACGTCCTGACTTTC